This TCR beta chain was observed in a study of OX40 agonist ivuxolimab in advanced cancers. The overall study: A history of anti-PD-1, anti-PD-L1 or anti-CTLA-4 therapy was acceptable, and 40% had some. General study points: The investigators did not determine what antigen specificity the expanded peripheral T cells had.

The germline gives CDR1 SGHNT, CDR2 YYREEE (reference sequence). CDR3 size: 11 residues. Trimming shortened V by 0 bases and J by 7 bases, and 2 bases separated the two germline ends. Of note for this clone: Its antigen is unknown.

Systemic immunosuppression or autoimmune disease history was grounds to exclude patients. Clones were read by immunoSEQ multiplex PCR, and TCRdb kept only the in-frame ones, dropping some. Altogether some 50,000 clones are present, about 79% being singletons, with the ten largest covering around 2.5%. The chain joins TRBV5-4 to TRBJ2-1; D remains unclear. This sequence originates from an adult with an advanced solid tumor such as melanoma, head and neck, liver or kidney cancer. The source was CD4+ or CD8+ T cells sorted from blood, collected in a trial of the OX40 agonist ivuxolimab. DNA for the CDR3: TGTGCCAGCAGCTTGGGTAATGAGCAGTTCTTC. It encodes CASSLGNEQFF.